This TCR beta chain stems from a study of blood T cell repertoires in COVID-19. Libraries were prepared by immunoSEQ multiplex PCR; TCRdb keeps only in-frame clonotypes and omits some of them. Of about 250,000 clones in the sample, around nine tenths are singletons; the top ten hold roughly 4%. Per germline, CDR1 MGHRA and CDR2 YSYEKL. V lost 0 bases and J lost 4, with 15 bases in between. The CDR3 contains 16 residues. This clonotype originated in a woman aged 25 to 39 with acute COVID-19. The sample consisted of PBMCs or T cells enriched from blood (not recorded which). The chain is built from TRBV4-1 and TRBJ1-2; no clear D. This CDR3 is CASSQESSAALYGYTF. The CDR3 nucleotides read TGCGCCAGCAGCCAAGAGTCAAGCGCCGCCCTCTATGGCTACACCTTC.